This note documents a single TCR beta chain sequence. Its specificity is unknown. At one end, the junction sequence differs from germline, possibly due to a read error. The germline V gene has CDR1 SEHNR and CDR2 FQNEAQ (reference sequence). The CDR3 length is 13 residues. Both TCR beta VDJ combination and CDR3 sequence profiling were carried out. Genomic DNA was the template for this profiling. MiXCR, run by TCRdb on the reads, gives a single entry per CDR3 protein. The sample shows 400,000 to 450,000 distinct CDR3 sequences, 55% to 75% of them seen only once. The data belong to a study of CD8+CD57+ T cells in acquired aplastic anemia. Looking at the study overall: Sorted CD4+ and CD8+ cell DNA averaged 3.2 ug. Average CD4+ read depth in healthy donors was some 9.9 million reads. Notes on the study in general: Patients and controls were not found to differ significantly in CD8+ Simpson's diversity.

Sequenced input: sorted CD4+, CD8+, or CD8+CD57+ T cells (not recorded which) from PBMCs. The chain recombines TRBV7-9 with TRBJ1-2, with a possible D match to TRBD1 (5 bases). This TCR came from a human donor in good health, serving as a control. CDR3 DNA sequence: TGTGCCAGCAGCGTAGGCCGGGGGGATTACTTCGGCTTC. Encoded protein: CASSVGRGDYFGF.